In this sample, the clone carrying this T cell receptor (beta chain) turned up a few times. Its matching antigen is unknown. The sample comes from a study of cytomegalovirus exposure and HLA in healthy donors. The donors, nominally healthy at sampling, likely had unrecorded immune exposures. PCR used 60 Vbeta primers and 13 Jbeta primers. Profiled with immunoSEQ multiplex PCR; TCRdb holds only in-frame clones, not every one. The sample shows about 130,000 clones, around 8.5% of them seen only once. The study, taken as a whole, reports: Later on, an analysis tied around 17,000 TCR beta sequences to HLA alleles at 0.05 false discovery rate. Most subjects had HLA-A and HLA-B alleles reportedly predicted accurately by TCR beta sequences.

Sequencing input: PBMCs. The TCR was taken from a man in his forties in good health and CMV-seronegative.

CDR3 in amino acids: CASSPQGNTQYF. As DNA, the CDR3 is TGCGCCAGCAGTCCTCAGGGTAATACGCAGTATTTT. The chain combines TRBV5-1 with TRBJ2-3; D is perhaps TRBD1 (5 bases). Trimming cost V 5 bases and J 7 bases, with 11 bases left between them. CDR1 is SGHRS and CDR2 is YFSETQ in the germline V gene. The CDR3 totals 12 residues. Supplemented by reference TRBV5-1 and TRBJ2-3, the full variable domain reads KAGVTQTPRYLIKTRGQQVTLSCSPISGHRSVSWYQQTPGQGLQFLFEYFSETQRNKGNFPGRFSGRQFSNSRSEMNVSTLELGDSALYLCASSPQGNTQYFGPGTRLTVL.